Listed here are 30 T cell receptor beta chains from one sample, sequenced in a study of T cell repertoires in cytomegalovirus infection. Via MiXCR, TCRdb re-called the reads, giving one row per CDR3 protein. The sample includes 200,000 or so distinct CDR3 sequences, 28% of them seen just once. Sequencing was done on a sample of PBMCs. The receptors stem from a human donor in good health (CMV status not recorded). Some clones in this sample may be carry-over from other donors' samples.

This clonotype has only a few counts. The chain is built from TRBV6-5 and TRBJ1-1, with 9 positions matching TRBD1. After removal of 6 bases from V and 11 bases from J, the junction contained 10 bases not matched to a gene. This CDR3 comprises 13 residues. The germline gives CDR1 MNHEY, CDR2 SVGAGI. The CDR3 DNA follows: TGTGCCAGCAGAAGGGACAGGGTGGGATCTGCTTTCTTT. Translated: CASRRDRVGSAFF.

This chain uses TRBV5-1 with TRBJ2-7; D not certain. Germline CDR1 SGHRS, CDR2 YFSETQ. Deletions cut 0 bases from V and 2 bases from J, with 9 bases between. This CDR3 contains 14 residues. The CDR3 DNA is TGCGCCAGCAGCTTGGATCCAGATCCCTACGAGCAGTACTTC. It yields the protein CASSLDPDPYEQYF.

This clonotype was seen a handful of times. The gene calls are TRBV2 and TRBJ2-7, with 9 bases matching TRBD1. CDR1 is SNHLY, CDR2 FYNNEI, per germline. The ends lost 3 bases at V and 5 bases at J; junction bases unmatched: 8. The CDR3 loop spans 15 amino acids. The CDR3 DNA reads TGTGCCAGCAGTGAGCTGATTACAGGGGGCGACGAGCAGTACTTC. This gives the protein CASSELITGGDEQYF.

The CDR3 protein is CASSPGRPNTGELFF. The DNA of the CDR3 is TGTGCCAGCAGCCCAGGTCGGCCGAACACCGGGGAGCTGTTTTTT. The rearrangement links TRBV11-3 to TRBJ2-2; no definite D call. CDR1 is SGHNT, CDR2 YENEEA, per germline. V dropped 5 bases and J dropped 0 bases, with 10 bases sitting between them. CDR3 size: 15 residues. Together with reference TRBV11-3 and TRBJ2-2, the CDR3 gives the full variable domain: EAGVVQSPRYKIIEKKQPVAFWCNPISGHNTLYWYLQNLGQGPELLIRYENEEAVDDSQLPKDRFSAERLKGVDSTLKIQPAELGDSAVYLCASSPGRPNTGELFFGEGSRLTVL.

Many counts were recorded for this clonotype. V usage is TRBV30 and J usage is TRBJ1-1; a possible D gene is TRBD1 (5 bases). The germline V and J ends were trimmed by 8 bases and 1 base, with 8 bases remaining between them. CDR1 GTSNPN and CDR2 SVGIG come from the germline V gene (reference sequence). The CDR3 has 11 amino acids. The CDR3 loop is CALGENTEAFF. The CDR3 coding sequence is TGTGCCCTGGGGGAGAACACTGAAGCTTTCTTT.

This clonotype was counted a few times. This chain links TRBV6-6 with TRBJ2-7; TRBD2 agrees at 12 bases. This CDR3 has 18 residues. V was clipped by 4 bases and J by 6 bases; unmatched bases: 16. CDR1 is MNHNY and CDR2 is SVGAGI in the germline V gene (reference sequence). CDR3 protein: CASSFSTSGGFSSAEQYF. The CDR3 nucleotides are TGTGCCAGCAGTTTCTCGACTAGCGGGGGCTTTAGCTCTGCCGAGCAGTACTTC.

V gene TRBV2 combines with J gene TRBJ1-5; tentative D call: TRBD1 (5 bases). Trimming removed 10 bases at V and 4 bases at J, with 20 bases between. CDR3 length: 15 amino acids. Germline-derived CDR1 and CDR2 are SNHLY and FYNNEI. CDR3 nucleotide sequence: TGTGCCATCCAAGAGGGGATGGGGCGAAATCAGCCCCAGCATTTT. It translates to CAIQEGMGRNQPQHF.

V usage is TRBV20-1 and J usage is TRBJ1-2, with 7 bases fitting TRBD1. Trimming removed 0 bases from V and 5 bases from J; junction bases left unmatched: 9. The germline gives CDR1 DFQATT, CDR2 SNEGSKA (reference sequence). The CDR3 loop spans 15 amino acids. CDR3 amino acids: CSAREIRDSFYGYTF. The CDR3 DNA follows: TGCAGTGCTAGAGAGATCCGGGACAGCTTTTATGGCTACACCTTC.

V gene TRBV10-3 combines with J gene TRBJ2-1; 9 positions match TRBD2. The germline CDR1 and CDR2 sequences are ENHRY and SYGVKD. The CDR3 is made up of 14 amino acids. V trimming: 6 bases; J trimming: 6 bases; junction bases outside the gene matches: 6. For the CDR3, the DNA is TGTGCCATCAGGGATAGCGGGGGTTTCAATGAGCAGTTCTTC. Translation gives CAIRDSGGFNEQFF.

A few counts support this clonotype. CDR3 amino acids: CASSLFGQGNGELFF. CDR3 nucleotide sequence: TGTGCCAGCAGCTTATTTGGACAGGGTAACGGGGAGCTGTTTTTT. V gene TRBV7-2 combines with J gene TRBJ2-2, with 8 bases that match TRBD1. V dropped 2 bases and J dropped 7; count of bases not matched to a gene: 6. The germline V gene has CDR1 SGHTA and CDR2 FQGNSA. This CDR3 comprises 15 residues.

This chain's CDR3 is CASSSGTGGRREAFF. The CDR3 bases are TGTGCCAGCAGCTCAGGGACAGGGGGCAGACGAGAAGCTTTCTTT. J is TRBJ1-1 and V is TRBV7-2, with 12 bases identical to TRBD1. V lost 4 bases to trimming and J lost 8 bases; unmatched junction nucleotides: 8. The CDR3 consists of 15 residues. Germline values: CDR1 SGHTA, CDR2 FQGNSA. Looking up the rest from reference TRBV7-2 and TRBJ1-1 gives the full variable domain: GAGVSQSPSNKVTEKGKDVELRCDPISGHTALYWYRQSLGQGLEFLIYFQGNSAPDKSGLPSDRFSAERTGGSVSTLTIQRTQQEDSAVYLCASSSGTGGRREAFFGQGTRLTVV.

The table lists this clonotype with a few counts. This chain joins TRBV7-2 and TRBJ1-2; possibly TRBD1 for D (5 bases). Trimming pared 2 bases from V and 1 base from J, leaving 14 bases between. Germline V gives CDR1 SGHTA, CDR2 FQGNSA. The CDR3 has 16 residues. The CDR3 loop reads CASSLRGTLLNYGYTF. The DNA of the CDR3 is TGTGCCAGCAGCTTAAGGGGCACACTACTTAACTATGGCTACACCTTC.

V usage is TRBV6-2 or TRBV6-3 and J usage is TRBJ2-7; D call uncertain. Germline values: CDR1 MNHEY, CDR2 SVGEGT. The CDR3 extends over 14 amino acids. The ends were cut back, 0 bases at V and 2 bases at J, with 8 bases in the middle. CDR3 sequence: CASSYSRRAYEQYF. The CDR3 DNA follows: TGTGCCAGCAGTTACTCGAGACGAGCCTACGAGCAGTACTTC.

V and J are TRBV10-3 and TRBJ1-1; 7 nucleotides line up with TRBD1. The CDR3 runs 15 residues. Per germline, CDR1 ENHRY and CDR2 SYGVKD. Losses at the gene ends were 6 bases for V and 0 bases for J; bases not matched to a gene: 7. The CDR3 nucleotides are TGTGCCATCAGGGGGACAGAAGAAATGAACACTGAAGCTTTCTTT. This encodes CAIRGTEEMNTEAFF.

This clonotype was counted ten times or more. The gene calls are TRBV5-1 and TRBJ2-1, with D unclear. The CDR3 covers 17 residues. V lost 0 bases, J lost 8 bases, and 21 bases lay in between. Germline assignment: CDR1 SGHRS and CDR2 YFSETQ. The CDR3 DNA follows: TGCGCCAGCAGCTTGGTGGCGGCTAGGCGCCCCTTCGATGAGCAGTTCTTC. It translates to CASSLVAARRPFDEQFF. Supplemented by reference TRBV5-1 and TRBJ2-1, the full variable domain reads KAGVTQTPRYLIKTRGQQVTLSCSPISGHRSVSWYQQTPGQGLQFLFEYFSETQRNKGNFPGRFSGRQFSNSRSEMNVSTLELGDSALYLCASSLVAARRPFDEQFFGPGTRLTVL.

This rearrangement joins TRBV29-1 to TRBJ1-2; 8 positions match TRBD1. Germline V lookup: CDR1 SQVTM, CDR2 ANQGSEA. This CDR3 has 13 amino acids. V trimming: 5 bases; J trimming: 8 bases; junction bases outside the gene matches: 10. This chain's CDR3 is CSVPRTGNVGYTF. DNA of the CDR3: TGCAGCGTTCCTAGGACAGGGAATGTCGGCTACACCTTC.

This clonotype was counted a few times. The chain links TRBV7-2 to TRBJ2-2; perhaps TRBD1 as D (6 bases). This CDR3 is 16 amino acids long. The germline V gene encodes CDR1 SGHTA and CDR2 FQGNSA. The V gene lost 3 bases and the J gene lost 1 base, with 12 bases spanning the gap. CDR3 DNA sequence: TGTGCCAGCAGCTTGTGGGCCAGGGGGAACACCGGGGAGCTGTTTTTT. Protein product: CASSLWARGNTGELFF. Combining the CDR3 with reference TRBV7-2 and TRBJ2-2 gives the whole variable domain GAGVSQSPSNKVTEKGKDVELRCDPISGHTALYWYRQSLGQGLEFLIYFQGNSAPDKSGLPSDRFSAERTGGSVSTLTIQRTQQEDSAVYLCASSLWARGNTGELFFGEGSRLTVL.

In this sample, this clonotype turned up a few times. The J gene is TRBJ2-3, the V gene TRBV15; D might be TRBD2 (6 bases). The CDR3 loop spans 15 amino acids. Trimming cost V 1 base and J 3 bases, with 11 bases left between them. Germline V gives CDR1 LNHNV, CDR2 YYDKDF (reference sequence). This CDR3 reads CATSRGGGETDTQYF. The CDR3 nucleotides read TGTGCCACCAGCAGAGGGGGCGGGGAAACAGATACGCAGTATTTT.

This clonotype was observed a few times. V is TRBV5-6 and J is TRBJ2-2; tentatively, D is TRBD1 or TRBD2 (5 bases each). The length of the CDR3 is 15 residues. Germline lookup yields CDR1 SGHDT and CDR2 YYEEEE. The ends were cut back, 2 bases at V and 4 bases at J, with 12 bases in the middle. This CDR3 reads CASSFVEGLTGELFF. CDR3 DNA sequence: TGTGCCAGCAGCTTCGTTGAGGGGCTCACCGGGGAGCTGTTTTTT. Drawing the rest from reference TRBV5-6 and TRBJ2-2, the complete variable domain is DAGVTQSPTHLIKTRGQQVTLRCSPKSGHDTVSWYQQALGQGPQFIFQYYEEEERQRGNFPDRFSGHQFPNYSSELNVNALLLGDSALYLCASSFVEGLTGELFFGEGSRLTVL.

The chain has TRBV7-8 and TRBJ1-1; no reliable D call. Per the germline V gene, CDR1 is SGHVS and CDR2 is FQNEAQ. Deletions cut 4 bases from V and 5 bases from J, with 17 bases between. CDR3 length: 15 residues. As DNA, the CDR3 is TGTGCCAGCAGCTACCCTCGGGCGGGAGGGACTGAAGCTTTCTTT. Encoded protein: CASSYPRAGGTEAFF.

V usage is TRBV6-8 and J usage is TRBJ1-5; tentative D call: TRBD1 (5 bases). CDR3 length equals 13 residues. The germline V and J ends were trimmed by 2 bases and 7 bases, with 9 bases remaining between them. Germline-derived CDR1 and CDR2 are MNHGY and SAAAGT. The CDR3 region has the DNA TGTGCCAGCAGTTACGGGGGAAAACAGCCCCAGCATTTT. This sequence encodes CASSYGGKQPQHF.

Details on this clonotype: A read error may be the cause here, since a much bigger clone is one base away. The chain recombines TRBV11-2 with TRBJ2-3; D unclear. This CDR3 is 12 amino acids long. Per the germline V gene, CDR1 is SGHAT and CDR2 is FQNNGV. V was shortened by 5 bases and J by 2 bases, with 5 bases between the two germline ends. The CDR3 DNA is TGTGCCAGCAGCCAGGACACAGATACGCAGTATTTT. The encoded protein is CASSQDTDTQYF.

This clonotype was recorded a few times. V usage is TRBV11-2 and J usage is TRBJ2-3, with D possibly being TRBD2 (6 bases). The CDR3 covers 14 residues. CDR1 and CDR2 (germline): SGHAT, FQNNGV. Trimming took 3 bases from V and 4 from J, leaving 11 bases between them. CDR3 in amino acids: CASSLEGIPDTQYF. In nucleotides, the CDR3 is TGTGCCAGCAGCTTGGAGGGGATCCCAGATACGCAGTATTTT.

This rearrangement joins TRBV4-2 to TRBJ2-5; 8 nucleotides align to TRBD1. The V gene end was trimmed by 4 bases and the J gene end by 5 bases; junction bases not matched to a gene: 6. Germline-derived CDR1 and CDR2 are LGHNA and YNFKEQ. This CDR3 has 14 residues. The CDR3 DNA reads as TGTGCCAGCAGCCCCCGGACAGGGTGGGAGACCCAGTACTTC. This gives the protein CASSPRTGWETQYF.

The CDR3 is CASSSQGGDPNNEQFF. The CDR3 DNA reads as TGTGCCAGCAGCTCCCAGGGAGGGGACCCTAACAATGAGCAGTTCTTC. The rearrangement uses TRBV7-3 and TRBJ2-1; 7 nucleotides match TRBD2. Germline trimming cut 4 bases from V and 5 bases from J; bases unmatched to any gene: 11. The germline V gene encodes CDR1 SGHTA and CDR2 FQGTGA. CDR3 length: 16 residues.

This clonotype was observed a handful of times. The CDR3 DNA is TGTGCCAGCAGCCCCTTGACAGGGATTGACGAGCAGTACTTC. As protein: CASSPLTGIDEQYF. The gene calls are TRBV11-2 and TRBJ2-7; 7 nucleotides align to TRBD1. V gave up 5 bases and J gave up 5 bases; unmatched junction bases: 9. CDR1 and CDR2 from the germline V gene are SGHAT and FQNNGV. The CDR3 is made up of 14 amino acids.

This clonotype was seen more than once but under ten times. The chain couples TRBV7-9 to TRBJ1-2; possible D gene TRBD1, 5 bases. Trimming cost V 2 bases and J 8 bases, with 12 bases left between them. CDR3 length equals 13 residues. Germline V CDR1 and CDR2: SEHNR, FQNEAQ (reference sequence). The CDR3 protein is CASSLKGFDGYTF. The CDR3 DNA reads TGTGCCAGCAGCTTAAAGGGGTTCGACGGCTACACCTTC.

This clonotype showed up just once. The rearrangement links TRBV20-1 to TRBJ1-6; D call uncertain. The germline V gene encodes CDR1 DFQATT and CDR2 SNEGSKA (reference sequence). The CDR3 contains 13 residues. V gave up 6 bases and J gave up 4 bases, with 10 bases separating them. The CDR3 sequence is CSARTDYNSPLHF. In DNA, the CDR3 is TGCAGTGCCCGGACCGATTATAATTCACCCCTCCACTTT.

The sample holds many counts of this clonotype. J is TRBJ2-1 and V is TRBV6-1; 7 bases align to TRBD1. The CDR3 length is 14 residues. Germline V gives CDR1 MNHNS, CDR2 SASEGT. Trimming at V came to 5 bases and at J to 12 bases, leaving 13 bases not matched to a gene. CDR3 bases: TGTGCCAGCAGTTTTGGGATTACAGGGGACACGCAGTTCTTC. Its protein is CASSFGITGDTQFF.

This clonotype was seen a handful of times. The chain recombines TRBV7-2 with TRBJ2-3; TRBD2 matches at 11 bases. Germline loops: CDR1 SGHTA, CDR2 FQGNSA. V shed 5 bases and J 7 bases; nucleotides not matched to a gene: 8. The CDR3 consists of 15 residues. CDR3 nucleotides: TGTGCCAGCAGCGGACGACTAGCGGGGTTGAATACGCAGTATTTT. Translating it yields CASSGRLAGLNTQYF.